Listed here are 15 T cell receptor beta chains from one sample, sequenced in a study of blood T cell repertoires in COVID-19. The method was immunoSEQ multiplex PCR; TCRdb's version includes in-frame clones alone and lacks a portion of them. The sample records roughly 250,000 clones, roughly 82% being singletons. Sequencing was performed on peripheral blood. These receptors all stem from a woman over 75 with active or convalescent COVID-19.

This clone was picked up a small number of times. The chain links TRBV6-1 to TRBJ2-6; the D gene is possibly TRBD1 (6 bases). The CDR3 sequence is 16 residues long. Germline V CDR1 and CDR2: MNHNS, SASEGT. V dropped 3 bases and J dropped 3 bases, with 12 bases sitting between them. The CDR3 reads CASSEIQGFGANVLTF. The CDR3 nucleotides are TGTGCCAGCAGTGAGATCCAGGGGTTTGGGGCCAACGTCCTGACTTTC.

The chain recombines TRBV3-1 (or the pseudogene TRBV3-2) with TRBJ2-5; possibly TRBD1 for D (6 bases). Trimming stripped 5 bases from V and 1 base from J, with 17 bases between. Germline V gene sequence: CDR1 LGHDT, CDR2 YNNKEL (reference sequence). The CDR3 spans 16 residues. The CDR3 is CASSSKLGHRQETQYF. CDR3 nucleotide sequence: TGTGCCAGCAGCTCGAAGTTGGGACACCGCCAAGAGACCCAGTACTTC.

V usage is TRBV5-1 and J usage is TRBJ2-1; a weak D match, TRBD2 (6 bases). The V gene lost 4 bases and the J gene lost 6 bases, with 14 bases spanning the gap. The CDR3 extends over 14 amino acids. Germline CDR1 reads SGHRS; CDR2 reads YFSETQ. CDR3 DNA: TGCGCCAGCAGCACCGGGATCGGGGGCAATGAGCAGTTCTTC. As protein: CASSTGIGGNEQFF.

Regarding this clone: Other DNA sequences in the sample encode the same CDR3. V and J are TRBV5-1 and TRBJ1-3; perhaps TRBD1 as D (5 bases). From germline, CDR1 is SGHRS and CDR2 YFSETQ. The CDR3 is made up of 14 amino acids. Trimming removed 4 bases at V and 0 bases at J, with 8 bases between. The CDR3 loop reads CASSPDSSGNTIYF. CDR3 DNA: TGCGCCAGCAGCCCTGACAGCTCTGGAAACACCATATATTTT.

The genes are TRBV11-2 and TRBJ2-2; TRBD1 might be the D (5 bases). The CDR3 extends over 16 amino acids. The germline V gene encodes CDR1 SGHAT and CDR2 FQNNGV. The germline V and J ends were trimmed by 1 base and 5 bases, with 14 bases remaining between them. CDR3 in amino acids: CASSLGGTGRTGELFF. The CDR3 DNA is TGTGCCAGCAGCTTAGGTGGAACAGGAAGGACCGGGGAGCTGTTTTTT.

The V and J genes are TRBV12-3 or TRBV12-4 and TRBJ1-2; D is possibly TRBD1 (5 bases). Trimming removed 3 bases from V and 10 bases from J, with 12 bases in between. The CDR3 sequence is 12 residues long. This CDR3 is CASSFYQGNYTF. The DNA for the CDR3 is TGTGCCAGCAGTTTCTATCAGGGAAACTACACCTTC.

J is TRBJ1-3 and V is TRBV7-9; a weak D match, TRBD1 (6 bases). V was trimmed by 5 bases and J by 4 bases, leaving 15 bases between them. Per the germline V gene, CDR1 is SEHNR and CDR2 is FQNEAQ (reference sequence). CDR3 length: 15 amino acids. The CDR3 DNA reads as TGTGCCAGCAGCCCCCCCGGGACACCCGGAAACACCATATATTTT. Encoded protein: CASSPPGTPGNTIYF.

With regard to this clone: At the DNA level, this CDR3 is encoded by other sequences in the same sample as well. J is TRBJ1-2 and V is TRBV28, with D possibly matching TRBD1 (6 bases). CDR3 length: 13 amino acids. The V gene's germline CDR1 is MDHEN and CDR2 SYDVKM. Trimming pared 6 bases from V and 3 bases from J, leaving 11 bases between. CDR3: CASSLQGYYGYTF. DNA of the CDR3: TGTGCCAGCAGCCTACAGGGCTACTATGGCTACACCTTC.

The gene calls are TRBV4-1 and TRBJ2-3; 11 positions agree with TRBD2. V gave up 0 bases and J gave up 8 bases; unmatched junction bases: 7. Germline loops: CDR1 MGHRA, CDR2 YSYEKL. This CDR3 has 16 amino acids. CDR3 nucleotides: TGCGCCAGCAGCCAAGAGGGGCTAGCGGGGGGAGGTACGCAGTATTTT. Protein sequence: CASSQEGLAGGGTQYF.

V usage is TRBV28 and J usage is TRBJ2-7; D perhaps matches TRBD1 (5 bases). The CDR3 runs to 14 residues. The germline CDR1 and CDR2 sequences are MDHEN and SYDVKM. Trimming stripped 5 bases from V and 3 bases from J, with 14 bases between. CDR3 sequence reads: CASSPPLTDYEQYF. CDR3 nucleotide sequence: TGTGCCAGCAGTCCTCCTCTGACAGACTACGAGCAGTACTTC.

This chain joins TRBV27 and TRBJ2-5; 8 bases match TRBD1. This CDR3 comprises 18 residues. Trimming at V came to 5 bases and at J to 5 bases, leaving 19 bases not matched to a gene. Germline CDR1 and CDR2: MNHEY and SMNVEV (reference sequence). CDR3 nucleotide sequence: TGTGCCAGCAGTCCACAGTCCCCGGGACAGGTCACAGCGGAGACCCAGTACTTC. This codes for CASSPQSPGQVTAETQYF.

This clone was recorded only once. The chain employs TRBV5-1 and TRBJ1-1; D remains ambiguous. V gave up 3 bases and J gave up 7 bases, with 16 bases separating them. Germline V gene lookup returns CDR1 SGHRS and CDR2 YFSETQ. The CDR3 length is 14 residues. The CDR3 DNA is TGCGCCAGCAGCTGGGATGGGAGCACTCTTGAAGCTTTCTTT. Translation: CASSWDGSTLEAFF.

This clone was detected only once. CDR3 sequence: CATSNDMGYNQPQHF. In DNA form, the CDR3 reads TGTGCCACTAGCAATGACATGGGGTACAATCAGCCCCAGCATTTT. This chain connects TRBV2 to TRBJ1-5, with unresolved D. Trimming removed 10 bases at V and 3 bases at J, with 19 bases between. The CDR3 is 15 residues long. Germline CDR1 and CDR2: SNHLY and FYNNEI.

The chain has TRBV19 and TRBJ1-4, with 11 nucleotides matching TRBD1. The CDR3 runs 16 residues. Unmatched junction bases numbered 12, after V lost 4 bases and J lost 11 bases. Germline CDR1 and CDR2: LNHDA and SQIVND (reference sequence). The CDR3 DNA reads TGTGCCAGTAGTAGCTCACCCCGGGACAGGGGGAGCAAACTGTTTTTT. Translating gives CASSSSPRDRGSKLFF.

The V call is TRBV5-4, the J call TRBJ1-2, with a tentative D call TRBD1 (5 bases). CDR1 SGHNT and CDR2 YYREEE come from the germline V gene (reference sequence). The CDR3 spans 16 residues. Trimming removed 0 bases at V and 0 bases at J, with 12 bases between. DNA for the CDR3: TGTGCCAGCAGCTTGGTGGGGACTTCATCTAACTATGGCTACACCTTC. Its protein is CASSLVGTSSNYGYTF.